This T cell receptor beta chain was captured in a study of HIV-infected patients and healthy controls. Looked up from germline, CDR1 is LNHNV and CDR2 is YYDKDF (reference sequence). CDR3 length: 14 residues. V was clipped by 0 bases and J by 6 bases, with 11 bases between them. Each CDR3 protein is one row after TCRdb ran MiXCR on the 5' RACE reads. The data show tens of thousands of distinct CDR3 sequences, 19% seen once. This sequence originates from a human donor in good health. The chain carries TRBV15 and TRBJ1-1; possible D gene TRBD1, 5 bases. Sequencing used CD4+ T cells from blood. The CDR3 loop reads CATSRDQGSPEAFF. In DNA form, the CDR3 reads TGTGCCACCAGCAGAGACCAGGGTAGTCCTGAAGCTTTCTTT.